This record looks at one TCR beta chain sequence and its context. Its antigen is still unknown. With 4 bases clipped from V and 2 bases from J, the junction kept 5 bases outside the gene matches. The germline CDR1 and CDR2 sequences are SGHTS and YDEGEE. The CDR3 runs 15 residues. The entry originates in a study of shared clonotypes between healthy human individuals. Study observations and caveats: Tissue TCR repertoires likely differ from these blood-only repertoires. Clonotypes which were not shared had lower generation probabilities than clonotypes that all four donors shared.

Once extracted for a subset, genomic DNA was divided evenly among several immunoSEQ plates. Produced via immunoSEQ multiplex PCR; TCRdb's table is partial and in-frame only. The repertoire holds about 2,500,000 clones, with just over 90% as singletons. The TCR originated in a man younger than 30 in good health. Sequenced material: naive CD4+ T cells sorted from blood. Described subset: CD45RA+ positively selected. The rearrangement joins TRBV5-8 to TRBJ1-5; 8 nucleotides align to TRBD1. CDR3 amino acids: CASSTGTGGNQPQHF. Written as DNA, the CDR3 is TGTGCCAGCAGCACCGGGACAGGCGGCAATCAGCCCCAGCATTTT.